The clone carrying this T cell receptor (beta chain) was detected only a few times. This record belongs to a study of CD8+ T cells in alopecia areata. It was cDNA, reverse transcribed from extracted RNA, that served as the sequencing template. Only in-frame clones appear in the TCRdb table, and some are missing; sequencing was by immunoSEQ multiplex PCR. The sample records some 100,000 clones, approximately 52% being singletons. Regarding treatment: oral pan-JAK inhibitor, 5-10 mg twice daily. Germline lookup yields CDR1 MNHNS and CDR2 SASEGT. J gave up 3 bases and V 1 base, and 8 bases lay outside the gene matches. CDR3 length: 17 amino acids.

The sequencing here drew on CD8+ T cells sorted from blood, taken at week 4, from a patient treated with tofacitinib. This chain links TRBV6-1 with TRBJ2-3; 9 nucleotides line up with TRBD2. This TCR derives from a human donor with alopecia areata. The CDR3 sequence is CASSEVAGAGGTDTQYF. The CDR3 DNA follows: TGTGCCAGCAGTGAAGTGGCTGGAGCGGGGGGAACAGATACGCAGTATTTT.